This T cell receptor beta chain is from a study of shared clonotypes between healthy human individuals. Whole-study findings and limits: Clonotype sharing across donors was expected to vary with sequencing depth.

Replicate PCRs from sorted subsets contained roughly 220 ng DNA, which is around 30,000 T cell genomes. The method was immunoSEQ multiplex PCR; TCRdb's version includes in-frame clones alone and lacks a portion of them. The sample includes a few million clones, around nine tenths of them seen just once. With respect to this clone: Its antigen is not identified. Distinct nucleotide sequences in the sample also encode this CDR3.

The sequence was obtained from a man aged 18-30 years in good health. The specimen sequenced was naive CD4+ T cells sorted from blood. Subset: CD45RA+ positively selected.

CDR3 protein: CASSYSRGNQPQHF. As DNA, the CDR3 is TGTGCCAGCAGTTACTCGAGAGGGAATCAGCCCCAGCATTTT. This sequence joins TRBV6-5 and TRBJ1-5; D gene unclear. Germline V gene sequence: CDR1 MNHEY, CDR2 SVGAGI. This CDR3 is built from 14 residues. Trimming pared 0 bases from V and 4 bases from J, leaving 7 bases between.